The source of this T cell receptor beta chain is a study of a mutant IDH1 vaccine in newly diagnosed glioma. About the research overall: Onset of vaccination occurred 4-6 weeks following radiotherapy alone, or with temozolomide cycles.

This CDR3 contains 12 residues. Trimming stripped 11 bases from V and 3 bases from J, with 12 bases between. CDR1 and CDR2 (germline): LNHDA, SQIVND (reference sequence). Generated by immunoSEQ multiplex PCR, the TCRdb table keeps only in-frame clones and is missing some. The table lists about 56,000 clones, 85% to 90% of them singletons, with about 1.4% in the top ten. On this clone: Antigen: not known.

Time point here: week 23, last vaccination. Every single dose of the vaccine, 300 ug of mutant IDH1 20-mer peptide, came with topical imiquimod. The donors' diagnosis was new WHO grade 3 or 4 astrocytoma that was IDH1-mutant and ATRX-lost. The study's findings and limits: Pseudoprogression appeared independent of alterations in top peripheral clonotypes.

Material: PBMCs, obtained from a glioma patient whose treatment included an IDH1 peptide vaccine. This receptor was obtained from a man aged 35 to 55 with glioma. This rearrangement joins TRBV19 to TRBJ2-3; D is ambiguous. DNA for the CDR3: TGTGCCTGGAATAGTCGGACAGATACGCAGTATTTT. It is translated as CAWNSRTDTQYF.